These T cell receptor beta chains were read from a single sample in a study of cytomegalovirus exposure and HLA in healthy donors. The method was immunoSEQ multiplex PCR; TCRdb's version includes in-frame clones alone and lacks a portion of them. The sample gives some 160,000 clones, roughly 90% of which show up once; under 2.5% is in the top ten. Sequencing used PBMCs. These receptors originate from a woman in her late teens or twenties in good health and CMV-seronegative. Each CDR3 is given with its conserved first and last residue. The D gene is left open where the match is weak. Not all rows give a size; the values are once, few, many and, for expanded clones, a class.

D: TRBD1
size: few
V: TRBV6-5
J: TRBJ1-1
CDR3: CASSAHNRGGTEAFF
DNA: TGTGCCAGCAGTGCCCATAACAGGGGTGGAACTGAAGCTTTCTTT

D: -
size: -
V: TRBV4-1
J: TRBJ2-1
CDR3: CASSQVGAGARLYNEQFF
DNA: TGCGCCAGCAGCCAAGTAGGGGCTGGCGCAAGACTGTACAATGAGCAGTTCTTC

D: -
size: -
V: TRBV27
J: TRBJ2-7
CDR3: CASSLRQPTTYEQYF
DNA: TGTGCCAGCAGTTTAAGACAGCCCACCACCTACGAGCAGTACTTC

D: TRBD1
size: -
V: TRBV27
J: TRBJ1-2
CDR3: CASSSRDRGNYGYTF
DNA: TGTGCCAGCAGTTCCCGGGACAGGGGTAACTATGGCTACACCTTC

D: -
size: -
V: TRBV7-6
J: TRBJ2-1
CDR3: CASSRERGSYNEQFF
DNA: TGTGCCAGCAGCCGCGAACGGGGCTCCTACAATGAGCAGTTCTTC

D: TRBD1
size: -
V: TRBV7-6
J: TRBJ2-3
CDR3: CASSLTQGRLDTQYF
DNA: TGTGCCAGCAGCTTAACACAGGGGCGCCTCGATACGCAGTATTTT

D: -
size: -
V: TRBV5-5
J: TRBJ1-1
CDR3: CASSFVYEAFF
DNA: TGTGCCAGCAGCTTTGTATATGAAGCTTTCTTT

D: TRBD1
size: -
V: TRBV5-1
J: TRBJ2-5
CDR3: CASSLTGVSQETQYF
DNA: TGCGCCAGCAGCCTGACAGGGGTTAGCCAAGAGACCCAGTACTTC

D: -
size: -
V: TRBV12-5
J: TRBJ2-7
CDR3: CASGLVSGRTYEQYF
DNA: TGTGCTAGTGGTTTGGTATCAGGGAGGACCTACGAGCAGTACTTC

D: -
size: -
V: TRBV10-3
J: TRBJ1-1
CDR3: CAAGVGTEAFF
DNA: TGTGCCGCCGGGGTCGGCACTGAAGCTTTCTTT

D: -
size: -
V: TRBV28
J: TRBJ2-7
CDR3: CASSLSHPDNSYEQYF
DNA: TGTGCCAGCAGTCTCTCCCACCCAGACAACTCCTACGAGCAGTACTTC

D: -
size: -
V: TRBV5-1
J: TRBJ2-1
CDR3: CASSDTSFPYNEQFF
DNA: TGCGCCAGCAGCGATACTAGCTTTCCCTACAATGAGCAGTTCTTC

D: TRBD1
size: -
V: TRBV2
J: TRBJ1-1
CDR3: CASQGAGTEAFF
DNA: TGTGCCAGCCAGGGGGCCGGCACTGAAGCTTTCTTT

D: -
size: -
V: TRBV6-1
J: TRBJ1-2
CDR3: CASSMTANYGYTF
DNA: TGTGCCAGCAGTATGACAGCTAACTATGGCTACACCTTC

D: -
size: -
V: TRBV2
J: TRBJ1-2
CDR3: CASSERGSYYGYTF
DNA: TGTGCCAGCAGTGAAAGGGGATCCTACTATGGCTACACCTTC

D: TRBD2
size: -
V: TRBV7-9
J: TRBJ2-3
CDR3: CASSLDLAGGVTDTQYF
DNA: TGTGCCAGCAGCTTAGATTTGGCGGGGGGCGTAACAGATACGCAGTATTTT

D: -
size: -
V: TRBV5-6
J: TRBJ2-3
CDR3: CASTGSRADTQYF
DNA: TGTGCCAGCACGGGTTCTAGAGCAGATACGCAGTATTTT

D: -
size: -
V: TRBV5-1
J: TRBJ2-2
CDR3: CASSLEQENTGELFF
DNA: TGCGCCAGCAGCTTGGAACAGGAAAACACCGGGGAGCTGTTTTTT

D: -
size: -
V: TRBV6-1
J: TRBJ2-7
CDR3: CASSERGGYEQYF
DNA: TGTGCCAGCAGTGAACGAGGGGGCTACGAGCAGTACTTC

D: TRBD1
size: -
V: TRBV30
J: TRBJ1-1
CDR3: CAWGRWGQGDTEAFF
DNA: TGTGCCTGGGGGAGGTGGGGACAGGGGGACACTGAAGCTTTCTTT

D: -
size: few
V: TRBV6-5
J: TRBJ2-7
CDR3: CASSYGQGSEQYF
DNA: TGTGCCAGCAGTTACGGGCAGGGCTCCGAGCAGTACTTC

D: TRBD1
size: -
V: TRBV19
J: TRBJ1-1
CDR3: CASNMGDRGTEAFF
DNA: TGTGCCAGTAACATGGGGGACAGGGGCACTGAAGCTTTCTTT

D: TRBD1
size: -
V: TRBV11-2
J: TRBJ1-4
CDR3: CASSSLGQGVSFNEKLFF
DNA: TGTGCCAGCAGCTCACTAGGACAGGGAGTATCCTTTAATGAAAAACTGTTTTTT

D: -
size: -
V: TRBV5-1
J: TRBJ1-2
CDR3: CASSLGPGGADGYTF
DNA: TGCGCCAGCAGCTTGGGCCCCGGGGGGGCGGATGGCTACACCTTC

D: -
size: -
V: TRBV28
J: TRBJ2-7
CDR3: CASSSAGASSYEQYF
DNA: TGTGCCAGCAGTTCCGCGGGTGCCTCCTCCTACGAGCAGTACTTC

D: -
size: -
V: TRBV4-2
J: TRBJ2-2
CDR3: CASSQERRKSSTGELFF
DNA: TGTGCCAGCAGCCAAGAACGGCGGAAGTCCTCTACCGGGGAGCTGTTTTTT

D: -
size: -
V: TRBV5-6
J: TRBJ1-6
CDR3: CASNKGQGYSPLHF
DNA: TGTGCCAGCAACAAAGGTCAGGGGTATTCACCCCTCCACTTT

D: -
size: -
V: TRBV27
J: TRBJ2-7
CDR3: CASSLHGQGYEQYF
DNA: TGTGCCAGCAGTTTACATGGACAAGGATACGAGCAGTACTTC

D: -
size: few
V: TRBV2
J: TRBJ1-1
CDR3: CASSGLPNTEAFF
DNA: TGTGCCAGCAGTGGACTGCCGAACACTGAAGCTTTCTTT

D: -
size: once
V: TRBV5-1
J: TRBJ1-4
CDR3: CASSLAGNRKEKLFF
DNA: TGCGCCAGCAGCTTGGCGGGGAACCGAAAGGAAAAACTGTTTTTT

D: TRBD1
size: -
V: TRBV7-2
J: TRBJ2-7
CDR3: CASSLVSGGQGGSYEQYF
DNA: TGTGCCAGCAGCTTAGTCAGTGGGGGACAGGGGGGCTCCTACGAGCAGTACTTC

D: TRBD2
size: -
V: TRBV23-1
J: TRBJ2-1
CDR3: CASSHGTNLYNEQFF
DNA: TGCGCCAGCAGTCACGGGACTAATCTCTACAATGAGCAGTTCTTC

D: -
size: -
V: TRBV7-9
J: TRBJ1-2
CDR3: CASQRTGNYGYTF
DNA: TGTGCCAGCCAGCGAACAGGGAACTATGGCTACACCTTC

D: TRBD1
size: -
V: TRBV2
J: TRBJ1-2
CDR3: CASISSTGGDYGYTF
DNA: TGTGCCAGCATCTCCTCCACAGGGGGCGATTATGGCTACACCTTC

D: -
size: -
V: TRBV19
J: TRBJ1-2
CDR3: CASNPPGRDYGYTF
DNA: TGTGCCAGTAACCCCCCAGGGAGGGACTATGGCTACACCTTC

D: -
size: -
V: TRBV5-1
J: TRBJ1-5
CDR3: CASSLGPAEPTQPQHF
DNA: TGCGCCAGCAGCTTGGGGCCCGCCGAACCAACGCAGCCCCAGCATTTT

D: -
size: -
V: TRBV18
J: TRBJ2-3
CDR3: CASSEDSGPDTQYF
DNA: TGTGCCAGCTCTGAGGACAGTGGGCCAGATACGCAGTATTTT

D: -
size: few
V: TRBV5-3
J: TRBJ2-7
CDR3: CARSSLTVVSYEQYF
DNA: TGTGCCAGAAGCTCCCTTACTGTCGTAAGTTACGAGCAGTACTTC

D: TRBD1
size: -
V: TRBV28
J: TRBJ1-2
CDR3: CASSYRGPKNGYTF
DNA: TGTGCCAGCAGTTACAGGGGCCCAAAAAATGGCTACACCTTC

D: -
size: -
V: TRBV15
J: TRBJ2-5
CDR3: CATSRGRGMKQYF
DNA: TGTGCCACCAGCAGAGGTAGGGGGATGAAGCAGTACTTC

D: TRBD2
size: -
V: TRBV6-1
J: TRBJ2-1
CDR3: CASRRTSAYNEQFF
DNA: TGTGCCAGCAGGAGGACTAGCGCCTACAATGAGCAGTTCTTC

D: -
size: -
V: TRBV12-5
J: TRBJ2-1
CDR3: CASGPPINNEQFF
DNA: TGTGCTAGTGGTCCACCTATCAACAATGAGCAGTTCTTC

D: TRBD1
size: -
V: TRBV11-3
J: TRBJ2-5
CDR3: CASSSDRGSETQYF
DNA: TGTGCCAGCAGCTCGGACAGGGGCAGCGAGACCCAGTACTTC

D: -
size: -
V: TRBV1
J: TRBJ2-3
CDR3: CTSSQESGRYTDTQYF
DNA: TGCACCAGCAGCCAAGAAAGTGGCCGATACACAGATACGCAGTATTTT

D: TRBD2
size: -
V: TRBV10-2
J: TRBJ2-6
CDR3: CAHGGGSSGANVLTF
DNA: TGCGCCCACGGGGGGGGGAGCTCTGGGGCCAACGTCCTGACTTTC

D: -
size: -
V: TRBV28
J: TRBJ1-2
CDR3: CASSTPERPNYGYTF
DNA: TGTGCCAGCAGTACCCCAGAGAGGCCTAACTATGGCTACACCTTC

D: -
size: -
V: TRBV30
J: TRBJ2-7
CDR3: CAWSVRSSYEQYF
DNA: TGTGCCTGGAGTGTGCGGAGCTCCTACGAGCAGTACTTC

D: TRBD2
size: -
V: TRBV5-4
J: TRBJ2-7
CDR3: CASRPGLAVSYEQYF
DNA: TGTGCCAGCAGACCCGGGCTAGCGGTCTCCTACGAGCAGTACTTC

D: TRBD2
size: -
V: TRBV18
J: TRBJ2-7
CDR3: CASSRYDLPYSGRENEQYF
DNA: TGTGCCAGCTCCCGCTACGACTTACCTTATAGCGGGAGGGAAAACGAGCAGTACTTC

D: TRBD2
size: many
V: TRBV15
J: TRBJ2-3
CDR3: CATSKTSGGADTQYF
DNA: TGTGCCACCAGCAAAACTAGCGGGGGGGCAGATACGCAGTATTTT

D: -
size: -
V: TRBV6-5
J: TRBJ1-2
CDR3: CASSYGQPFYGYTF
DNA: TGTGCCAGCAGTTACGGACAACCGTTCTATGGCTACACCTTC

D: -
size: once
V: TRBV5-1
J: TRBJ1-1
CDR3: CASSLGGLGTEAFF
DNA: TGCGCCAGCAGCTTGGGAGGGTTGGGCACTGAAGCTTTCTTT

D: TRBD2
size: -
V: TRBV7-9
J: TRBJ2-1
CDR3: CASSSSGGAYNEQFF
DNA: TGTGCCAGCAGCTCTAGCGGGGGGGCCTACAATGAGCAGTTCTTC

D: TRBD1
size: -
V: TRBV28
J: TRBJ1-5
CDR3: CASRHTGTGSSNQPQHF
DNA: TGTGCCAGCAGGCATACAGGGACAGGGTCCAGCAATCAGCCCCAGCATTTT

D: -
size: -
V: TRBV9
J: TRBJ2-7
CDR3: CASSVVRGRRYYEQYF
DNA: TGTGCCAGCAGCGTAGTTAGGGGAAGGAGATATTACGAGCAGTACTTC

D: -
size: -
V: TRBV7-2
J: TRBJ2-4
CDR3: CASSLDQRYIQYF
DNA: TGTGCCAGCAGCTTAGATCAGCGGTACATTCAGTACTTC

D: -
size: -
V: TRBV7-8
J: TRBJ2-1
CDR3: CASSFHRVRRYNEQFF
DNA: TGTGCCAGCAGCTTTCACAGGGTAAGACGGTACAATGAGCAGTTCTTC

D: -
size: -
V: TRBV29-1
J: TRBJ2-7
CDR3: CSVDVQGCCEQYF
DNA: TGCAGCGTTGATGTACAGGGTTGCTGCGAGCAGTACTTC

D: -
size: -
V: TRBV19
J: TRBJ2-6
CDR3: CASSTGRGGTGANVLTF
DNA: TGTGCCAGTAGTACTGGCAGGGGTGGAACTGGGGCCAACGTCCTGACTTTC

D: TRBD1
size: -
V: TRBV27
J: TRBJ2-1
CDR3: CASSPHPGTGNYNEQFF
DNA: TGTGCCAGCAGTCCCCATCCCGGGACAGGGAACTACAATGAGCAGTTCTTC